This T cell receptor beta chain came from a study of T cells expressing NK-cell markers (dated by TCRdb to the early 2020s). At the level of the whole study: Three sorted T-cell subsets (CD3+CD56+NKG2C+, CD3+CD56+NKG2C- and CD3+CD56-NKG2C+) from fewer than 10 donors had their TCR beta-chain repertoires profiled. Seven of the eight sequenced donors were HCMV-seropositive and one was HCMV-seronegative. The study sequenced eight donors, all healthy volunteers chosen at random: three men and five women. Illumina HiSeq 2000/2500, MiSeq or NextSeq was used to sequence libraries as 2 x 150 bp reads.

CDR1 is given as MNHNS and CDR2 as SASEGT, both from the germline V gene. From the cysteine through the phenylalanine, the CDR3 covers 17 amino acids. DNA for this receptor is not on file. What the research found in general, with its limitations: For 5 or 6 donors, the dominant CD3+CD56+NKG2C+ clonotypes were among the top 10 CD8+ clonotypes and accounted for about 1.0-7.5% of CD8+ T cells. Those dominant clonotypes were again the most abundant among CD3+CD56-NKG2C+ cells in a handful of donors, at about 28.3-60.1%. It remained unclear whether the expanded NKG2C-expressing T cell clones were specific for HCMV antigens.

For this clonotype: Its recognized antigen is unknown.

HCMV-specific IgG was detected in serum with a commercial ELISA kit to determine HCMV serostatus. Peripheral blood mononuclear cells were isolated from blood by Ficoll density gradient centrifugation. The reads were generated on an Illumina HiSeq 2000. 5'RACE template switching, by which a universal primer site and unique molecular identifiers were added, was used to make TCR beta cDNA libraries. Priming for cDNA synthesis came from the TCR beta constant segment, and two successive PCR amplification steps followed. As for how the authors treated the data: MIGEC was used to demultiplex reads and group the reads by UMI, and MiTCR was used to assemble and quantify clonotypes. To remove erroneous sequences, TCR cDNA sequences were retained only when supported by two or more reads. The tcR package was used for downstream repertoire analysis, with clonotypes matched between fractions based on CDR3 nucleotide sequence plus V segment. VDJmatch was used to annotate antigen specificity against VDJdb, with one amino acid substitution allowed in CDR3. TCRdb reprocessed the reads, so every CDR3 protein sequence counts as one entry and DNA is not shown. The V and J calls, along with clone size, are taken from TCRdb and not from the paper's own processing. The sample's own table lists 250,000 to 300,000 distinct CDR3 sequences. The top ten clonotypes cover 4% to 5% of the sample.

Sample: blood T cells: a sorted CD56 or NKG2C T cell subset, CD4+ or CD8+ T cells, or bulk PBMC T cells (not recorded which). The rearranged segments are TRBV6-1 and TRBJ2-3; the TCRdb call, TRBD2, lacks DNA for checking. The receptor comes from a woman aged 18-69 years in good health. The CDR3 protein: CASSGRTSGARTDTQYF.